This T cell receptor (beta chain) was retrieved from a study of T cell responses to AZD1222 COVID-19 vaccine (TCRdb year 2021). For context, the study as a whole: AZD1222 recipients whose second dose came at about 4 weeks and those whose second dose came at about 12 weeks were combined into one group, since spike-specific TCR depth and breadth did not differ between the two schedules. Trial participants were enrolled into age subgroups of 18-55, 56-69 and 70-plus years, which contained roughly 150, 30 and 60 TCR-sequenced participants, respectively. TCR sequencing was performed for 230 to 250 trial participants, of whom about 200 were given two doses of AZD1222 and some 25 were given two doses of MenACWY control vaccine. General conclusions and limits of the study: Nearly half of unique spike-specific TCRs reportedly recognized epitopes outside regions mutated in the B.1.351 and B.1.1.7 variants. Participants were mostly white British and included more females than males, and it was suggested by the authors that clonal diversity may have been underestimated. The vaccine-associated CD4 TCRs covered the entire spike protein, and the dominant responses fell in regions 160-218 and 743-854. After two AZD1222 doses, both the breadth and the depth of spike-specific TCRs were significantly higher than at day 0 and than in MenACWY recipients. Because no samples from the day 14 peak response were available, repertoires could be characterized only after the peak T cell response. In the small 56-69-year group, the increase in depth fell short of significance, most likely because of low power. Conclusions about previously exposed vaccinees are limited, since just 6 or 7 AZD1222 recipients were seropositive for SARS-CoV-2 at baseline.

Comments on this clone: It lacks a known antigen. The sample holds no much larger clone one base away, and base qualities are not on file.

The CDR3 regions of human TCRbeta chains were subjected to immunosequencing. Per the authors' processing: TCRs in the repertoires were compared against a reference library of SARS-CoV-2-specific TCRs that had been generated with the MIRA antigen-specificity platform. Breadth meant the fraction of unique TCRs that were SARS-CoV-2-associated, whereas depth meant the fraction of total T cells that were SARS-CoV-2-associated. Each spike-specific TCR was assigned to its reactive spike region and to a CD4 or CD8 class using the MIRA data. Log10-transformed breadth and depth values were compared by one-way ANOVA with Sidak's multiple comparisons tests. In its TCRdb copy, this immuneACCESS table keeps in-frame sequences only and misses some clones. Where compared with another copy, unresolved V genes explain less than half of these, and the others have no known cause. That table furnishes V, J and clone size, whereas the DNA furnished D and trimming. The sample contains some 86,000 clones, almost 80% of them found a single time. Of the sample, 20% to 25% is held by the ten largest clones.

The CDR3 runs 12 residues from the cysteine to the phenylalanine. The entry retains the CDR3 DNA only, 36 bases that are in frame from base 1. The germline V gene encodes CDR1 SGHDN and CDR2 FVKESK. A distance of 17 bases separates the germline ends of V and J, which lose 4 bases and 14 bases respectively. This specimen's time point label, per the study, means: baseline before first vaccination. Vaccinee samples were obtained from the UK trials COV001 and COV002, which included a single-blind randomized controlled phase 2/3 trial of AZD1222 (ChAdOx1 nCoV-19) in healthy adults. Trial participant PBMC samples were collected at day 0 and day 28 after the second dose for TCRbeta chain sequencing.

The clonotype comes from an adult in good health. The sequenced sample was peripheral blood, obtained on day 0 of AZD1222 vaccination. The rearrangement joined TRBV14 to TRBJ1-2; the D gene is possibly TRBD1, with 6 bases matching. The nucleotide sequence is TGTGCCAGCAGCCTTCGGACAGACTTAAAGACCTTC. This gives the protein CASSLRTDLKTF.